Listed here are 23 T cell receptor beta chains from one sample, sequenced in a study of a mutant IDH1 vaccine in newly diagnosed glioma. Time point described: week 11, during vaccination. Each dose delivered 300 ug of mutant IDH1 20-mer peptide subcutaneously with imiquimod. Profiled with immunoSEQ multiplex PCR; TCRdb holds only in-frame clones, not every one. The table records about 66,000 clones, roughly four fifths of them present only once. Which antigens these TCRs recognize remains unknown. Source: PBMCs, taken from a glioma patient whose treatment included an IDH1 peptide vaccine. These receptors were collected from a man younger than 45 with glioma.

The table lists this clone with a few counts. The chain combines TRBV6-5 with TRBJ1-5; possibly TRBD1 for D (5 bases). This CDR3 contains 12 residues. V lost 2 bases and J lost 9, with 8 bases in between. CDR1 is MNHEY and CDR2 is SVGAGI in the germline V gene. CDR3 nucleotides: TGTGCCAGCAGTTACGTCACAGGGCCCCAGCATTTT. Its translation: CASSYVTGPQHF.

The chain is built from TRBV14 and TRBJ1-1; 9 nucleotides match TRBD1. The CDR3 consists of 19 residues. With V trimmed by 4 bases and J by 0 bases, 15 bases remained unmatched. Per germline, CDR1 SGHDN and CDR2 FVKESK. The CDR3 nucleotides are TGTGCCAGCAGCCCGGACAGGGGCGGGGAGGTCCGGTTGAACACTGAAGCTTTCTTT. The encoded protein is CASSPDRGGEVRLNTEAFF. The variable domain in full, with the rest retrieved from reference TRBV14 and TRBJ1-1, is EAGVTQFPSHSVIEKGQTVTLRCDPISGHDNLYWYRRVMGKEIKFLLHFVKESKQDESGMPNNRFLAERTGGTYSTLKVQPAELEDSGVYFCASSPDRGGEVRLNTEAFFGQGTRLTVV.

This chain joins TRBV6-4 and TRBJ1-4; no firm D call. The V gene's germline CDR1 is MRHNA and CDR2 SNTAGT. The CDR3 has 13 residues. With 6 bases removed from V and 8 bases from J, the gap between germline ends came to 13 bases. The CDR3 DNA sequence: TGTGCCAGCAGCCGCGGCCCGGGCGAAAAACTGTTTTTT. It is translated as CASSRGPGEKLFF.

The CDR3: CASSQGGGEGRNEQFF. As DNA, the CDR3 is TGTGCCAGCAGCCAGGGAGGCGGGGAGGGTCGGAATGAGCAGTTCTTC. This chain connects TRBV4-2 to TRBJ2-1, with 7 bases aligning to TRBD2. The trim removed 3 bases at V and 7 bases at J, leaving 12 bases unmatched. The CDR3 runs 16 residues. Germline V lookup: CDR1 LGHNA, CDR2 YNFKEQ.

The chain joins TRBV9 to TRBJ2-1; 12 bases fit TRBD2. CDR3 length: 16 amino acids. Germline V CDR1 and CDR2: SGDLS, YYNGEE. V was clipped by 3 bases and J by 7 bases; unmatched bases: 8. The CDR3 spells CASSALAGGPGNEQFF. In DNA, the CDR3 is TGTGCCAGCAGCGCCCTAGCGGGAGGGCCGGGAAATGAGCAGTTCTTC.

The CDR3 nucleotides are TGTGCCAGCAGCCTCGCCGGGGAGCTGTTTTTT. This codes for CASSLAGELFF. The genes are TRBV13 and TRBJ2-2; D gene unclear. CDR3 size: 11 residues. Germline CDR1 and CDR2: PRHDT and FYEKMQ (reference sequence). The ends were cut back, 5 bases at V and 6 bases at J, with 4 bases in the middle.

This clone was seen a single time. The chain links TRBV2 to TRBJ2-1; 10 positions agree with TRBD2. The CDR3 consists of 11 residues. Germline values: CDR1 SNHLY, CDR2 FYNNEI. V was clipped by 4 bases and J by 12 bases; unmatched bases: 0. CDR3 DNA: TGTGCCAGCAGTGTAGCGGGGGGGCAGTTCTTC. It yields the protein CASSVAGGQFF.

The chain employs TRBV11-2 and TRBJ2-3, with TRBD2 matching over 13 bases. With 3 bases clipped from V and 8 bases from J, the junction kept 5 bases outside the gene matches. This CDR3 is 15 amino acids long. CDR1 is SGHAT, CDR2 FQNNGV, per germline. For the CDR3, the DNA is TGTGCCAGCAGCTTCAGGACTAGCGGGAGCGGTACGCAGTATTTT. It yields the protein CASSFRTSGSGTQYF.

There are a few counts of this clone. The chain couples TRBV7-3 to TRBJ1-2; D perhaps matches TRBD1 (5 bases). The CDR3 has 15 residues. Per germline, CDR1 SGHTA and CDR2 FQGTGA. V was pared by 4 bases and J by 4 bases, with 16 bases between. The CDR3 region is CASSWGTRGGYGYTF. The CDR3 bases are TGTGCCAGCAGCTGGGGCACGAGGGGCGGCTATGGCTACACCTTC.

The V gene is TRBV7-2, the J gene TRBJ2-6; weak D call: TRBD2 (6 bases). V was pared by 2 bases and J by 2 bases, with 7 bases between. CDR3 length: 15 amino acids. Germline CDR1 is SGHTA and CDR2 is FQGNSA. The CDR3 region has the DNA TGTGCCAGCAGCTTACGGAGGGCTGGGGCCAACGTCCTGACTTTC. Its translation: CASSLRRAGANVLTF.

The V call is TRBV2, the J call TRBJ2-7; TRBD2 aligns across 10 bases. Trimming removed 6 bases from V and 7 bases from J; junction bases left unmatched: 9. The CDR3 runs 14 residues. CDR1 is SNHLY, CDR2 FYNNEI, per germline. CDR3 protein: CASRALAGVGEQYF. The CDR3 DNA follows: TGTGCCAGCAGGGCTCTAGCGGGAGTCGGGGAGCAGTACTTC.

The genes are TRBV28 and TRBJ2-1; a possible D gene is TRBD2 (6 bases). V shed 5 bases and J shed 0 bases, with 11 bases lying between them. Germline V gene lookup returns CDR1 MDHEN and CDR2 SYDVKM. The CDR3 length is 15 residues. The CDR3 DNA reads TGTGCCAGCAGTCAACCAGCGGGCTCCTACAATGAGCAGTTCTTC. It specifies CASSQPAGSYNEQFF.

This clone was observed a single time. V gene TRBV2 combines with J gene TRBJ1-5; TRBD1 agrees at 8 bases. From germline, CDR1 is SNHLY and CDR2 FYNNEI. The CDR3 totals 15 residues. After removal of 5 bases from V and 7 bases from J, the junction contained 10 bases not matched to a gene. CDR3 in amino acids: CASSHRDRIGQPQHF. CDR3 nucleotides: TGTGCCAGCAGTCACCGGGACAGGATCGGACAGCCCCAGCATTTT.

The chain recombines TRBV27 with TRBJ2-1; D is perhaps TRBD2 (6 bases). Trimming shortened V by 2 bases and J by 4 bases, and 9 bases separated the two germline ends. The CDR3 sequence is 14 residues long. Germline CDR1 and CDR2: MNHEY and SMNVEV (reference sequence). CDR3 region: CASSLQGGYNEQFF. The CDR3 region has the DNA TGTGCCAGCAGTTTACAGGGAGGATACAATGAGCAGTTCTTC.

This clone was counted only a few times. The chain carries TRBV6-4 and TRBJ1-2; 8 bases align to TRBD1. The CDR3 is 13 amino acids. With 6 bases clipped from V and 6 bases from J, the junction kept 6 bases outside the gene matches. The germline V gene encodes CDR1 MRHNA and CDR2 SNTAGT. As DNA, the CDR3 is TGTGCCAGCAGCCCGGAGACAGGGGATGGCTACACCTTC. Translating it yields CASSPETGDGYTF.

The chain employs TRBV6-6 and TRBJ1-2, with 8 bases matching TRBD1. CDR3 length: 15 residues. Germline CDR1 reads MNHNY; CDR2 reads SVGAGI (reference sequence). Trimming took 2 bases from V and 8 from J; bases not matched to a gene: 10. The CDR3 protein is CASSYNPDRVGGYTF. The CDR3 DNA reads TGTGCCAGCAGTTACAACCCGGACAGGGTCGGCGGCTACACCTTC.

The chain combines TRBV7-2 with TRBJ1-1, with D possibly being TRBD1 (5 bases). Per the germline V gene, CDR1 is SGHTA and CDR2 is FQGNSA. V lost 1 base and J 5 bases, leaving 17 bases between the germline ends. The CDR3 extends over 16 amino acids. CDR3 sequence (DNA): TGTGCCAGCAGCTTAGTTCCTGGGCAGGGAGGAACTGAAGCTTTCTTT. It translates to CASSLVPGQGGTEAFF.

The V and J genes are TRBV27 and TRBJ1-2; 9 bases map to TRBD1. The CDR3 length is 15 residues. Germline V lookup: CDR1 MNHEY, CDR2 SMNVEV (reference sequence). V was clipped by 4 bases and J by 5 bases; unmatched bases: 8. The DNA of the CDR3 is TGTGCCAGCAGTTCGGGACAGGGTTTCGTTTATGGCTACACCTTC. Translated: CASSSGQGFVYGYTF.

This clone was picked up one time. The chain is built from TRBV28 and TRBJ1-3; 8 bases are shared with TRBD1. Germline V gene data show CDR1 as MDHEN and CDR2 as SYDVKM. V lost 6 bases to trimming and J lost 4 bases; unmatched junction nucleotides: 5. There are 14 residues in the CDR3. The CDR3 region has the DNA TGTGCCAGCAGCATTCAGGGGGCCGGAAACACCATATATTTT. This translates into CASSIQGAGNTIYF.

This clone occurred a few times. V is TRBV7-9 and J is TRBJ2-2; D is ambiguous. Deletions cut 5 bases from V and 2 bases from J, with 12 bases between. There are 15 residues in the CDR3. Germline loops: CDR1 SEHNR, CDR2 FQNEAQ (reference sequence). CDR3 bases: TGTGCCAGCAGCCCCAAGGGCCGAAACACCGGGGAGCTGTTTTTT. Translation: CASSPKGRNTGELFF. Variable domain in full (rest from reference TRBV7-9 and TRBJ2-2): DTGVSQNPRHKITKRGQNVTFRCDPISEHNRLYWYRQTLGQGPEFLTYFQNEAQLEKSRLLSDRFSAERPKGSFSTLEIQRTEQGDSAMYLCASSPKGRNTGELFFGEGSRLTVL.

The count of this clone is one. This rearrangement joins TRBV28 to TRBJ1-3; TRBD1 is a possible D gene (6 bases). This CDR3 is built from 15 residues. The germline V and J ends were trimmed by 6 bases and 3 bases, with 15 bases remaining between them. Germline-derived CDR1 and CDR2 are MDHEN and SYDVKM. The CDR3 nucleotides are TGTGCCAGCAGCTTGTACGGGGGGCTTGGAAACACCATATATTTT. Translating gives CASSLYGGLGNTIYF.

A single count supports this clone. The chain carries TRBV13 and TRBJ1-2, with 8 bases lining up with TRBD1. This CDR3 is built from 16 residues. V lost 5 bases to trimming and J lost 0 bases; unmatched junction nucleotides: 8. Germline CDR1 reads PRHDT; CDR2 reads FYEKMQ (reference sequence). The CDR3 sequence: CASSPGTGASNYGYTF. The CDR3 DNA is TGTGCCAGCAGCCCCGGGACAGGAGCTTCTAACTATGGCTACACCTTC.

The chain joins TRBV2 to TRBJ2-7; either TRBD1 or TRBD2 may supply D (6 bases each). CDR1 is SNHLY, CDR2 FYNNEI, per germline. This CDR3 spans 15 amino acids. V lost 6 bases, J lost 1 base, and 16 bases lay in between. Here the CDR3 DNA reads TGTGCCAGCAGCAAAAGGGGGGAAAGGTCCTACGAGCAGTACTTC. Encoded protein: CASSKRGERSYEQYF. The complete variable domain, with remaining parts taken from reference TRBV2 and TRBJ2-7, reads EPEVTQTPSHQVTQMGQEVILRCVPISNHLYFYWYRQILGQKVEFLVSFYNNEISEKSEIFDDQFSVERPDGSNFTLKIRSTKLEDSAMYFCASSKRGERSYEQYFGPGTRLTVT.